Shown below are 2 T cell receptor beta chains from a single sample sequenced in a study of cytomegalovirus exposure and HLA in healthy donors. The PCR employed 60 Vbeta primers together with 13 Jbeta primers. Using immunoSEQ multiplex PCR, the repertoire was profiled, and TCRdb retains in-frame clones only, with some absent. The data show 140,000 to 150,000 clones, with around 82% seen just once and under 3% held by the top ten. Sequenced: PBMCs. These receptors were obtained from a female donor in good health and CMV-seronegative.

The chain couples TRBV19 to TRBJ1-5, with 9 bases fitting TRBD1. The CDR3 is 15 amino acids. Germline V lookup: CDR1 LNHDA, CDR2 SQIVND (reference sequence). V shed 7 bases, J shed 7 bases, and the junction held 11 bases outside the gene matches. CDR3 in amino acids: CASTLGQGIRQPQHF. For the CDR3, the DNA is TGTGCCAGTACCCTGGGACAGGGCATAAGGCAGCCCCAGCATTTT. Drawing the rest from reference TRBV19 and TRBJ1-5, the complete variable domain is DGGITQSPKYLFRKEGQNVTLSCEQNLNHDAMYWYRQDPGQGLRLIYYSQIVNDFQKGDIAEGYSVSREKKESFPLTVTSAQKNPTAFYLCASTLGQGIRQPQHFGDGTRLSIL.

This clone was observed once. This chain connects TRBV5-8 to TRBJ1-2; 9 positions agree with TRBD1. CDR3 length equals 15 residues. CDR1 SGHTS and CDR2 YDEGEE come from the germline V gene. V shed 1 base, J shed 4 bases, and the junction held 5 bases outside the gene matches. Here the CDR3 reads CASSLTGGYGYGYTF. The DNA of the CDR3 is TGTGCCAGCAGCTTGACAGGGGGCTATGGCTATGGCTACACCTTC. The whole variable domain, filled in from reference TRBV5-8 and TRBJ1-2, reads EAGVTQSPTHLIKTRGQQATLRCSPISGHTSVYWYQQALGLGLQFLLWYDEGEERNRGNFPPRFSGRQFPNYSSELNVNALELEDSALYLCASSLTGGYGYGYTFGSGTRLTVV.